These 13 T cell receptor beta chains were all obtained from the same sample, sequenced in a study of Tregs in tolerant kidney transplant recipients. Assay: immunoSEQ multiplex PCR; the TCRdb copy retains only in-frame clones and omits some. The table records some 66,000 clones, roughly 90% of them present only once. The specimen was CD8+ T cells from blood, collected before the transplant. These receptor sequences come from a human donor who received a combined kidney and bone marrow transplant.

This clone was recorded a few times. The rearrangement joins TRBV15 to TRBJ1-1; D is perhaps TRBD1 (5 bases). CDR3 length: 15 amino acids. CDR1 is LNHNV, CDR2 YYDKDF, per germline (reference sequence). V lost 4 bases, J lost 0 bases, and 12 bases lay in between. The CDR3 region is CATSKAGLMNTEAFF. The CDR3 coding sequence is TGTGCCACCAGCAAAGCAGGGCTAATGAACACTGAAGCTTTCTTT.

The V and J genes are TRBV15 and TRBJ2-1, with 9 bases matching TRBD2. The CDR3 loop spans 14 amino acids. The J segment lost 4 bases and the V segment lost 9 bases, leaving 7 bases of the junction unmatched. Germline V CDR1 and CDR2: LNHNV, YYDKDF (reference sequence). The CDR3 region has the DNA TGTGCCACTACCCTAGCGGGACGATACAATGAGCAGTTCTTC. Protein: CATTLAGRYNEQFF. Supplemented by reference TRBV15 and TRBJ2-1, the full variable domain reads DAMVIQNPRYQVTQFGKPVTLSCSQTLNHNVMYWYQQKSSQAPKLLFHYYDKDFNNEADTPDNFQSRRPNTSFCFLDIRSPGLGDTAMYLCATTLAGRYNEQFFGPGTRLTVL.

Comments on this clone: Germline and junction disagree at one end, which may indicate a read error. The identical CDR3 is also encoded by other nucleotide sequences in the sample. CDR3 DNA sequence: TGCGCCAGCAGTTGGGGTCGGGAATATGGCTACACCTTC. This encodes CASSWGREYGYTF. The J gene is TRBJ1-2, the V gene TRBV27; D unclear. The germline V gene encodes CDR1 MNHEY and CDR2 SMNVEV (reference sequence). This CDR3 is built from 13 residues.

The V and J genes are TRBV7-6 and TRBJ2-5; possible D gene TRBD2, 7 bases. The V end lost 1 base, the J end lost 5 bases, and 14 bases lay between the germline ends. Germline-derived CDR1 and CDR2 are SGHVS and FNYEAQ. CDR3 length: 15 residues. The CDR3 sequence: CASSLGGGGLETQYF. CDR3 nucleotide sequence: TGTGCCAGCAGCTTAGGAGGGGGGGGTCTGGAGACCCAGTACTTC.

This chain joins TRBV9 and TRBJ2-3, with TRBD1 matching 9 bases. Germline values: CDR1 SGDLS, CDR2 YYNGEE. V lost 0 bases and J lost 4; bases outside the gene matches: 6. This CDR3 has 16 residues. CDR3 DNA: TGTGCCAGCAGCGTAGCCGACAGGGGGTGGGCAGATACGCAGTATTTT. Its translation: CASSVADRGWADTQYF. The variable domain in full, completed from reference TRBV9 and TRBJ2-3, reads DSGVTQTPKHLITATGQRVTLRCSPRSGDLSVYWYQQSLDQGLQFLIQYYNGEERAKGNILERFSAQQFPDLHSELNLSSLELGDSALYFCASSVADRGWADTQYFGPGTRLTVL.

The genes are TRBV25-1 and TRBJ2-1, with D unclear. This CDR3 comprises 11 residues. The V end lost 5 bases, the J end lost 3 bases, and 2 bases lay between the germline ends. Germline CDR1 reads MGHDK; CDR2 reads SYGVNS. CDR3 sequence (DNA): TGTGCCAGCAGTCTCTACAATGAGCAGTTCTTC. Translating gives CASSLYNEQFF.

This clone was seen just once. The chain recombines TRBV19 with TRBJ2-1, with TRBD2 identical over 9 bases. Unmatched junction bases numbered 1, after V lost 4 bases and J lost 6 bases. The germline CDR1 and CDR2 sequences are LNHDA and SQIVND (reference sequence). The CDR3 runs to 13 residues. In nucleotides, the CDR3 is TGTGCCAGTAGTAGCGGGAGGGCCAATGAGCAGTTCTTC. Translating gives CASSSGRANEQFF. The whole variable domain, remainder taken from reference TRBV19 and TRBJ2-1, is DGGITQSPKYLFRKEGQNVTLSCEQNLNHDAMYWYRQDPGQGLRLIYYSQIVNDFQKGDIAEGYSVSREKKESFPLTVTSAQKNPTAFYLCASSSGRANEQFFGPGTRLTVL.

The chain has TRBV9 and TRBJ1-1; the D gene is possibly TRBD1 (5 bases). The CDR3 contains 14 residues. Trimming cost V 4 bases and J 2 bases, with 12 bases left between them. Germline assignment: CDR1 SGDLS and CDR2 YYNGEE. Here the CDR3 reads CASSLGGENTEAFF. CDR3 in DNA: TGTGCCAGCAGCCTGGGGGGGGAAAACACTGAAGCTTTCTTT.

The rearrangement uses TRBV10-3 and TRBJ2-7; 9 bases map to TRBD1. V was pared by 10 bases and J by 5 bases, with 6 bases of the junction left unmatched. Per germline, CDR1 ENHRY and CDR2 SYGVKD. The CDR3 sequence is 12 residues long. CDR3 sequence: CATRQGVDEQYF. The CDR3 DNA follows: TGTGCCACCAGACAGGGGGTCGACGAGCAGTACTTC.

V usage is TRBV7-9 and J usage is TRBJ2-5, with D possibly matching TRBD1 (5 bases). V was pared by 4 bases and J by 9 bases, with 30 bases between. The germline gives CDR1 SEHNR, CDR2 FQNEAQ (reference sequence). The CDR3 is 18 amino acids. The CDR3 here is CASSSMGPYRTSRVAQYF. In DNA form, the CDR3 reads TGTGCCAGCAGCTCTATGGGGCCCTACAGGACCTCCAGGGTGGCCCAGTACTTC.

The V gene is TRBV7-6, the J gene TRBJ2-3, with D possibly TRBD2 on 6 matching bases. The CDR3 contains 15 residues. Germline CDR1 and CDR2: SGHVS and FNYEAQ. V gave up 3 bases and J gave up 1 base, with 11 bases separating them. The CDR3 here is CASSLGGSRTDTQYF. DNA of the CDR3: TGTGCCAGCAGCTTGGGGGGATCCCGCACAGATACGCAGTATTTT.

The genes are TRBV5-4 and TRBJ2-7, with TRBD1 matching 8 bases. There are 14 residues in the CDR3. Germline trimming cut 4 bases from V and 4 bases from J; bases unmatched to any gene: 7. The germline CDR1 and CDR2 sequences are SGHNT and YYREEE (reference sequence). The CDR3, as DNA: TGTGCCAGCAGCCCGGACAGGGCCGGGTACGAGCAGTACTTC. Translating it yields CASSPDRAGYEQYF.

The chain recombines TRBV19 with TRBJ1-3, with 7 bases aligning to TRBD1. CDR1 and CDR2 (germline): LNHDA, SQIVND (reference sequence). V trimming: 6 bases; J trimming: 0 bases; junction bases outside the gene matches: 5. The CDR3 totals 15 residues. CDR3 region: CASSPGTVSGNTIYF. Written as DNA, the CDR3 is TGTGCCAGTAGCCCCGGGACAGTCTCTGGAAACACCATATATTTT.